Many counts were recorded for the clone carrying this T cell receptor (beta chain). The ends lost 6 bases at V and 5 bases at J; junction bases unmatched: 12. Germline V gene data show CDR1 as SNHLY and CDR2 as FYNNEI. The CDR3 sequence is 15 residues long. This sample was taken from a study of T-cell reconstitution after alpha-beta-depleted transplantation in children. TCRbeta library construction was performed incorporating unique molecular identifiers. TCRdb reanalysed the PCR reads using MiXCR and keeps one entry per CDR3 protein. The data contain roughly 120,000 distinct CDR3 sequences, about 9.4% of them seen just once; the ten biggest clones take up about 8.8%.

The chain couples TRBV2 to TRBJ1-2; 7 positions agree with TRBD1. The sequence was collected from a human donor who donated a stem cell graft to a child with acute lymphoblastic leukemia. Sequenced material: PBMCs from the stem cell graft donor, taken from the stem cell graft. For the CDR3, the DNA is TGTGCCAGCAGCCTCCAAGGGGGCGGAGAATATGGCTACACCTTC. Residues: CASSLQGGGEYGYTF.